This entry features one T cell receptor beta chain sequence. Its antigen is not identified. Both TRBC1 and TRBC2 were covered by a beta constant-region primer of two equimolar oligonucleotides. Each CDR3 protein is one row after TCRdb ran MiXCR on the UMI-ligation and nested PCR reads. The sample consists of 89,000 or so distinct CDR3 sequences, under 15% of them appearing once. From the second PCR step, alpha and beta chains were amplified apart. Sequential positive selection took CD4 T cells first, then CD8 T cells. The data were obtained in a study of naive and memory T cell subsets. Broader study findings: A clonotype means one alpha or beta sequence, not an alpha/beta pair. Diversity fell and Gini index rose from naive through CM, EM, EMRA.

The sequenced sample consisted of central memory CD4+ T cells from blood. The clonotype originates from a human donor in good health.

CDR3 sequence (DNA): TGTGCCAGCAGGCAGACTAGCGGGGTCACCGGGGAGCTGTTTTTT. Amino acids: CASRQTSGVTGELFF. The chain has TRBV4-2 and TRBJ2-2; TRBD2 agrees at 11 bases. CDR3 length: 15 residues. Germline CDR1 and CDR2: LGHNA and YNFKEQ. Trimming took 6 bases from V and 4 from J; bases not matched to a gene: 4.